This section outlines one T cell receptor beta chain sequence together with its context. This clone turned up a few times. The target of this receptor is not known. Base qualities are not at hand, and no much larger clone is one base apart. This sample was taken from a study of T cell responses to AZD1222 COVID-19 vaccine (dated by TCRdb to about 2021). A note on the overall study: A total of more than 230 trial participants underwent TCR sequencing, of whom roughly 210 had received two doses of AZD1222 and 26 had received two doses of the MenACWY control vaccine. Trial participants were enrolled by age into subgroups of 18-55, 56-69 and 70-plus years, and about 150, 27 and 61 TCR-sequenced participants, respectively, were included in these subgroups. On the study overall, not on this receptor specifically: The 56-69-year group was small, and its depth increase did not reach significance, likely because of low power. Participants were mostly white British, with more females than males. The authors suggested clonal diversity may have been underestimated. Reportedly, close to half of the unique spike-specific TCRs recognized epitopes lying outside the regions that are mutated in the B.1.351 and B.1.1.7 variants. Vaccine-associated CD4 TCRs spanned the whole spike protein, with dominant responses in regions 160-218 and 743-854. After two AZD1222 doses, spike-specific TCR breadth and depth were significantly higher than at day 0 and than in MenACWY recipients. Conclusions about previously exposed vaccinees are limited because only five to seven AZD1222 recipients were SARS-CoV-2 seropositive at baseline. No day 14 peak-response samples were available, so repertoires were characterized only after the peak T cell response.

V ends up 0 bases short and J 5 bases short, with an unmatched junction base count of 9. For CDR1 and CDR2, the germline V gene lists SGHAT and FQNNGV. The CDR3 runs 17 residues from the cysteine to the phenylalanine. The DNA shown is the 51-base CDR3, in frame from base 1. What the time point label conveys for this sample: about 28 days (+/-7) after the second vaccine dose. The treatment or condition label, as the study defines it: meningococcal conjugate vaccine given as trial control. Vaccinee samples came from UK trials COV001 and COV002, including a single-blind randomized controlled phase 2/3 trial of AZD1222 (ChAdOx1 nCoV-19) in healthy adults. For TCRbeta chain sequencing, PBMC samples were collected from trial participants at day 0 and at day 28 after the second dose. The CDR3 regions of human TCRbeta chains were subjected to immunosequencing. Per the authors' processing: Repertoire TCRs were matched against a reference library of SARS-CoV-2-specific TCRs generated with the MIRA antigen-specificity platform. Breadth was defined as the fraction of unique TCRs that were SARS-CoV-2-associated. Depth was defined as the fraction of total T cells that were SARS-CoV-2-associated. Each spike-specific TCR was assigned to its reactive spike region and to a CD4 or CD8 class using the MIRA data. Log10-transformed breadth and depth values were compared by one-way ANOVA with Sidak's multiple comparisons tests. This is the immuneACCESS table as TCRdb keeps it, with only in-frame sequences that have V and J called. A part of the clones is gone; compared with another copy, unresolved V genes explain less than half, and the rest is unexplained. D and trimming were read from the DNA, whereas the V and J calls and clone size are those reported in that table. Recorded for this sample are over 130,000 clones; less than 95% of them occurred a single time. 7.5% to 9.5% of the sample goes to the ten largest clones.

This chain is built from TRBV11-2 and TRBJ2-1; a stretch of 8 junction bases matches TRBD2. This receptor was taken from an adult who received the MenACWY meningococcal vaccine as a control. The sample in question was peripheral blood, obtained 28 days after the second dose of the MenACWY control vaccine. CDR3 sequence: CASSLDSGTRANNEQFF. The DNA sequence is TGTGCCAGCAGCTTAGATAGCGGGACAAGAGCTAACAATGAGCAGTTCTTC.